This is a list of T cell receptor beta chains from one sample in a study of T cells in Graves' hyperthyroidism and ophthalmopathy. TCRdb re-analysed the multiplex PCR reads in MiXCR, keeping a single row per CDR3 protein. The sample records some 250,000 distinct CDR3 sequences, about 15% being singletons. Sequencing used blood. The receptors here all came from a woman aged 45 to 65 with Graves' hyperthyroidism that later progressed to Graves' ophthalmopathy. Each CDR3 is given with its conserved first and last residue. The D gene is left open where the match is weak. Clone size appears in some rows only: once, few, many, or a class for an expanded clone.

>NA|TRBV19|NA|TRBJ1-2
CASSTSDYGYTF
TGTGCCAGTAGTACAAGTGACTATGGCTACACCTTC
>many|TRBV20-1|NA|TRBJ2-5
CSALQGDKETQYF
TGCAGTGCCCTTCAAGGGGACAAAGAGACCCAGTACTTC
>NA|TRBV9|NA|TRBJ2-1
CASSVVDYNEQFF
TGTGCCAGCAGCGTCGTAGATTACAATGAGCAGTTCTTC
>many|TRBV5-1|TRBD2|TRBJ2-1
CASSSERDGRDEQFF
TGCGCCAGCAGCAGTGAGCGGGACGGGAGGGATGAGCAGTTCTTC
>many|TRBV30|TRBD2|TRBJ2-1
CAWSVGWTSGRVENEQFF
TGTGCCTGGAGTGTGGGGTGGACTAGCGGGAGGGTGGAAAATGAGCAGTTCTTC
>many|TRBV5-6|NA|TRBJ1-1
CASSLAGGHGAFF
TGTGCCAGCAGCTTGGCCGGGGGGCACGGAGCTTTCTTT
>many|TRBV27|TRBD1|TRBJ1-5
CAIKGTRGPGNQPQHF
TGTGCCATCAAGGGGACGAGGGGGCCGGGCAATCAGCCCCAGCATTTT
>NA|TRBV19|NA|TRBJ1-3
CASRSPDSGNTIYF
TGTGCCAGTAGGAGTCCTGACTCTGGAAACACCATATATTTT
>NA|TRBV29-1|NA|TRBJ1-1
CSVDKTGNTEAFF
TGCAGCGTTGACAAGACAGGAAACACTGAAGCTTTCTTT
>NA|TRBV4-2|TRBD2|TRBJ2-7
CASRLSGGGYNEQYF
TGTGCCAGTAGGCTTAGCGGGGGGGGATACAATGAGCAGTACTTC
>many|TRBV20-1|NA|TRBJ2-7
CSLLGGDAYEQYF
TGCAGTCTTCTGGGCGGGGATGCCTACGAGCAGTACTTC
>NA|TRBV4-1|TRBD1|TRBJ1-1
CASSLGTGWYTEAFF
TGCGCCAGCAGCCTTGGGACAGGGTGGTACACTGAAGCTTTCTTT
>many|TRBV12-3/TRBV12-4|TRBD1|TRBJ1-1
CASSFGQGMDTEAFF
TGTGCCAGCAGTTTCGGACAGGGGATGGACACTGAAGCTTTCTTT
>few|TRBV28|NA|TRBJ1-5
CASSLGRGGSQPQHF
TGTGCCAGCAGTTTAGGTAGGGGGGGGAGTCAGCCCCAGCATTTT
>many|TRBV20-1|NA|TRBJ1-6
CSAGNTDSPLHF
TGCAGTGCTGGGAATACCGATTCACCCCTCCACTTT
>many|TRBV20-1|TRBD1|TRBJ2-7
CSARAPKTGGDEQYF
TGCAGTGCTAGAGCCCCCAAGACAGGGGGCGACGAGCAGTACTTC
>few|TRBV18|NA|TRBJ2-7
CASSPPSRSYEQYF
TGTGCCAGCTCACCACCTAGCCGATCCTACGAGCAGTACTTC
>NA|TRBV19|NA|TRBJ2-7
CASSIAPTGQFSYEQYF
TGTGCCAGTAGTATAGCCCCTACAGGTCAGTTCTCCTACGAGCAGTACTTC
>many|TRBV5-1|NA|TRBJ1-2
CASSLAGEDYYGYTF
TGCGCCAGCAGCTTGGCCGGGGAGGACTACTATGGCTACACCTTC
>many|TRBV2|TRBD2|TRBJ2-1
CASGGGIGEQFF
TGTGCCAGCGGGGGAGGGATCGGTGAGCAGTTCTTC